The next 23 T cell receptor beta chains were all read from a single sample in a study of metastatic and nonmetastatic thyroid tumors. Through MiXCR, TCRdb re-clonotyped the PCR reads. Among 40,000 to 45,000 clones listed, about a sixth were seen once. Each patient came to thyroid surgery without any prior treatment (of any kind). Sequenced material: blood. The receptors derive from a female donor with papillary thyroid cancer or a benign thyroid nodule (not recorded which). Some clones in this sample may be carry-over from other donors' samples.

In its sample, this clone was seen many times. The chain couples TRBV30 to TRBJ1-3; 7 nucleotides line up with TRBD1. CDR1 GTSNPN and CDR2 SVGIG come from the germline V gene (reference sequence). V was pared by 5 bases and J by 4 bases, with 8 bases of the junction left unmatched. CDR3 length: 14 amino acids. CDR3 nucleotides: TGTGCCTGGGATCCGACAGGGAACGGAAACACCATATATTTT. Residues: CAWDPTGNGNTIYF. Full variable domain (outside the CDR3, taken from reference TRBV30 and TRBJ1-3): SQTIHQWPATLVQPVGSPLSLECTVEGTSNPNLYWYRQAAGRGLQLLFYSVGIGQISSEVPQNLSASRPQDRQFILSSKKLLLSDSGFYLCAWDPTGNGNTIYFGEGSWLTVV.

Note on this clone: The junction and the germline gene differ at one end; a read error may be behind it. V and J are TRBV10-1 and TRBJ1-1; D is ambiguous. Per the germline V gene, CDR1 is WNHNN and CDR2 is SYGVQD (reference sequence). The CDR3 runs 13 residues. The CDR3: CASSEAVNTEDSF. The CDR3 nucleotides read TGCGCCAGCAGTGAGGCAGTGAACACTGAAGATTCCTTT.

This clone was counted a few times. The gene calls are TRBV6-6 and TRBJ1-2, with TRBD1 as a possible D gene (5 bases). V was trimmed by 2 bases and J by 8 bases, leaving 15 bases between them. Germline assignment: CDR1 MNHNY and CDR2 SVGAGI (reference sequence). The CDR3 has 14 amino acids. CDR3 coding DNA: TGTGCCAGCAGTTACAGCGGGCAGGGAGAGGGCTACACCTTC. This sequence encodes CASSYSGQGEGYTF.

CDR3: CASSGPLGNRDTEAFF. CDR3 DNA sequence: TGTGCCAGCAGCGGGCCCCTAGGGAACCGGGACACTGAAGCTTTCTTT. The chain joins TRBV7-6 to TRBJ1-1; D uncertain. Deletions cut 5 bases from V and 3 bases from J, with 19 bases between. Per germline, CDR1 SGHVS and CDR2 FNYEAQ. CDR3 length: 16 amino acids.

This clone has a handful of counts. The junction departs from the called germline gene at one end, perhaps through a read error. The chain is built from TRBV6-6 and TRBJ2-5, with D tentatively TRBD2 (6 bases). This CDR3 contains 17 residues. Germline V lookup: CDR1 MNHNY, CDR2 SVGAGI (reference sequence). The CDR3, as DNA: TGTGCCAGCAGTTATGGGGTTACCTACGGGAGTAGTGAGACCAAGTACTTC. It encodes CASSYGVTYGSSETKYF.

This clone has ten or more counts. The V gene is TRBV7-3, the J gene TRBJ2-5; D may match TRBD1 or TRBD2 (7 bases each). V was cut by 4 bases and J by 0 bases, with 18 bases left in between. The CDR3 consists of 17 residues. In germline, CDR1 is SGHTA, CDR2 FQGTGA. CDR3 residues: CASSSRRGGAYQETQYF. The CDR3 DNA follows: TGTGCCAGCAGCTCCCGCAGGGGGGGGGCGTACCAAGAGACCCAGTACTTC.

The chain is built from TRBV15 and TRBJ2-3, with D unresolved. CDR3 length: 15 amino acids. Germline values: CDR1 LNHNV, CDR2 YYDKDF (reference sequence). Trimming cost V 0 bases and J 5 bases, with 12 bases left between them. CDR3 region: CATSRDGAVLDTQYF. CDR3 bases: TGTGCCACCAGCAGAGATGGCGCGGTATTAGATACGCAGTATTTT.

Ten or more counts support this clone. This sequence joins TRBV19 and TRBJ1-1, with 8 bases matching TRBD1. Per the germline V gene, CDR1 is LNHDA and CDR2 is SQIVND (reference sequence). This CDR3 spans 17 amino acids. Trimming cost V 3 bases and J 0 bases; bases outside gene matches: 9. The CDR3 reads CASSIGRGRKMNTEAFF. In DNA form, the CDR3 reads TGTGCCAGTAGTATTGGCAGGGGGCGGAAGATGAACACTGAAGCTTTCTTT.

This rearrangement joins TRBV12-3 or TRBV12-4 to TRBJ1-4; D is undetermined. This CDR3 is built from 14 residues. V lost 6 bases, J lost 4 bases, and 12 bases lay in between. In DNA form, the CDR3 reads TGTGCCAGCAGCGAGGGAGTGGGTAATGAAAAACTGTTTTTT. It yields the protein CASSEGVGNEKLFF.

The table lists this clone with many counts. This sequence joins TRBV30 and TRBJ1-5; the D is unclear. CDR1 is GTSNPN, CDR2 SVGIG, per germline (reference sequence). V was trimmed by 0 bases and J by 3 bases, leaving 9 bases between them. The CDR3 is made up of 14 amino acids. This CDR3 is CAWSVNGNNQPQHF. The CDR3 coding sequence is TGTGCCTGGAGTGTAAATGGAAACAATCAGCCCCAGCATTTT.

This clone showed up many times. V gene TRBV10-3 combines with J gene TRBJ1-1; D unresolved. This CDR3 contains 11 residues. Germline V lookup: CDR1 ENHRY, CDR2 SYGVKD. The V end lost 4 bases, the J end lost 7 bases, and 7 bases lay between the germline ends. Here the CDR3 DNA reads TGTGCCATCAGTGGGCAGGTTGAAGCTTTCTTT. Translation gives CAISGQVEAFF.

This clone was seen at least ten times. The chain combines TRBV7-9 with TRBJ2-7; D perhaps matches TRBD1 (5 bases). CDR1 SEHNR and CDR2 FQNEAQ come from the germline V gene (reference sequence). V shed 1 base and J shed 0 bases, with 10 bases lying between them. The CDR3 contains 15 residues. The chain's CDR3 is CASSLVPGYSYEQYF. CDR3 nucleotide sequence: TGTGCCAGCAGCTTAGTTCCAGGGTACTCCTACGAGCAGTACTTC.

The sample holds a few counts of this clone. This sequence may be a read error, since a much larger clone differs from it by one base. The chain employs TRBV15 and TRBJ2-2; D not certain. The CDR3 totals 14 residues. Per the germline V gene, CDR1 is LNHNV and CDR2 is YYDKDF (reference sequence). V shed 3 bases and J shed 8 bases, with 13 bases lying between them. The CDR3 nucleotides read TGTGCCACCAGCAGTACCCAAGCGCCTGGGGAGCTGTTTTTT. This gives the protein CATSSTQAPGELFF.

The chain has TRBV5-4 and TRBJ2-1; D possibly corresponds to TRBD1 (6 bases). In germline, CDR1 is SGHNT, CDR2 YYREEE (reference sequence). Trimming removed 1 base from V and 2 bases from J, with 10 bases in between. CDR3 length equals 15 residues. The CDR3 region is CASSLLRGAYNEQFF. CDR3 in DNA: TGTGCCAGCAGCTTGCTCAGGGGCGCCTACAATGAGCAGTTCTTC.

Ten or more counts support this clone. The same CDR3 arises from other DNA sequences in this sample as well. This sequence joins TRBV7-9 and TRBJ2-3; no clear D. From germline, CDR1 is SEHNR and CDR2 FQNEAQ (reference sequence). CDR3 length: 12 residues. V gave up 5 bases and J gave up 4 bases, with 7 bases separating them. The DNA of the CDR3 is TGTGCCAGCAGCCCCCACGCAGATACGCAGTATTTT. This gives the protein CASSPHADTQYF.

The chain carries TRBV6-2 or TRBV6-3 and TRBJ2-1; 10 positions match TRBD2. V was clipped by 5 bases and J by 6 bases; unmatched bases: 10. CDR1 and CDR2 (germline): MNHEY, SVGEGT. The CDR3 runs 16 residues. CDR3 DNA: TGTGCCAGCAGTCAACTGCTAGCGGGAGCAGGCAATGAGCAGTTCTTC. This gives the protein CASSQLLAGAGNEQFF.

This clone was detected many times. The rearrangement uses TRBV2 and TRBJ2-5, with 7 bases fitting TRBD2. Looked up from germline, CDR1 is SNHLY and CDR2 is FYNNEI. With 8 bases clipped from V and 5 bases from J, the junction kept 5 bases outside the gene matches. This CDR3 has 12 amino acids. The CDR3 loop is CASRTRWETQYF. The CDR3 DNA follows: TGTGCCAGCCGGACTAGATGGGAGACCCAGTACTTC.

In this sample, this clone turned up many times. A much larger clone differs from this one at a single base, so this may be a read error. The identical CDR3 is also encoded by other nucleotide sequences in the sample. V is TRBV27 and J is TRBJ2-3, with unresolved D. Germline V lookup: CDR1 MNHEY, CDR2 SMNVEV (reference sequence). The CDR3 is 14 amino acids. CDR3 sequence: CATRMAVSTDTQYF. In DNA form, the CDR3 reads TGTGCCACCCGGATGGCGGTAAGCACAGACACGCAGTATTTT.

This clone was counted many times. The chain joins TRBV15 to TRBJ1-3, with 8 bases lining up with TRBD1. Germline V gene lookup returns CDR1 LNHNV and CDR2 YYDKDF (reference sequence). J was trimmed by 4 bases and V by 3 bases; bases with no gene match: 5. The CDR3 has 15 residues. The CDR3 DNA sequence: TGTGCCACCAGCAGGGACAGGGACCCAGGAAACACCATATATTTT. Its protein is CATSRDRDPGNTIYF.

This clone has a count of ten or more. This chain joins TRBV20-1 and TRBJ1-1, with D possibly matching TRBD1 (6 bases). This CDR3 region has 13 residues. Deletions cut 0 bases from V and 8 bases from J, with 13 bases between. The germline V gene encodes CDR1 DFQATT and CDR2 SNEGSKA (reference sequence). The CDR3 bases are TGCAGTGCTAGAGAAGTCAGGGGAGGGGAAGCTTTCTTT. Residues: CSAREVRGGEAFF.

Points on this clone: One junction end disagrees with the germline gene, perhaps due to a read error. The rearrangement joins TRBV9 to TRBJ2-2; D is unresolved. The CDR3 totals 12 residues. Looked up from germline, CDR1 is SGDLS and CDR2 is YYNGEE. CDR3 amino acids: CGSSIQGAELFF. CDR3 coding DNA: TGTGGCAGCAGCATACAAGGAGCGGAGCTGTTTTTT.

Many counts were recorded for this clone. The rearrangement links TRBV28 to TRBJ2-1; D unclear. This CDR3 is 14 amino acids long. CDR1 is MDHEN, CDR2 SYDVKM, per germline. Trimming took 3 bases from V and 4 from J, leaving 10 bases between them. The CDR3 region is CASSFSGEYNEQFF. CDR3 DNA: TGTGCCAGCAGTTTCTCGGGCGAGTACAATGAGCAGTTCTTC.

The rearrangement uses TRBV11-2 and TRBJ2-3; 10 bases fit TRBD1. V lost 5 bases and J lost 4; bases outside the gene matches: 9. Germline-derived CDR1 and CDR2 are SGHAT and FQNNGV. The CDR3 runs to 16 residues. DNA for the CDR3: TGTGCCAGCAGCCCCCGGGCTGGACAGGGGGCAGATACGCAGTATTTT. It yields the protein CASSPRAGQGADTQYF.